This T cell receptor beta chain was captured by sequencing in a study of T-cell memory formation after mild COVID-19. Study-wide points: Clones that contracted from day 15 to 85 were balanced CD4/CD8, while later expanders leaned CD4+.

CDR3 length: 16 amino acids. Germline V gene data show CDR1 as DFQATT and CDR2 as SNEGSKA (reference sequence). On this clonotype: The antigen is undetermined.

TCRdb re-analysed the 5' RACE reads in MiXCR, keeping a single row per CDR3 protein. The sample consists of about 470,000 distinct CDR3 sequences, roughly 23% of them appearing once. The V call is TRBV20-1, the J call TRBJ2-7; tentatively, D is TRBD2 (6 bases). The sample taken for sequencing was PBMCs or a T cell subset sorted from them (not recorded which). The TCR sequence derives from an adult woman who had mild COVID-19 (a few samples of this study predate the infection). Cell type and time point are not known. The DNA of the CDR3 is TGCAGAGCTCAATACCGGGACTCCAATCGCTCCTACGAGCAGTACTTC. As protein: CRAQYRDSNRSYEQYF.